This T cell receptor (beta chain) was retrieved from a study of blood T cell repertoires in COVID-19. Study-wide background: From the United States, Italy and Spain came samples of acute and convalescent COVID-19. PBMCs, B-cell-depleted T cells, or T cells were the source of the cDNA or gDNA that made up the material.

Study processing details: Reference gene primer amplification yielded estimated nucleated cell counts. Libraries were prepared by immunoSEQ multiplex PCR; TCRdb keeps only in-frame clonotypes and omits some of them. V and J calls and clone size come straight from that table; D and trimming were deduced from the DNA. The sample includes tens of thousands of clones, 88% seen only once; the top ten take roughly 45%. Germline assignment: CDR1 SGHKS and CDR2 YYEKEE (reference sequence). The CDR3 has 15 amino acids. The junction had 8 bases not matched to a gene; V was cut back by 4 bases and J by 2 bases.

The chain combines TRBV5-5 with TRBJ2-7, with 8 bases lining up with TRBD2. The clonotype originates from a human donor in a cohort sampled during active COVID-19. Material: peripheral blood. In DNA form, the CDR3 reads TGTGCCAGCAGCAGTGGCGGGGGGCTCACCTACGAGCAGTACTTC. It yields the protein CASSSGGGLTYEQYF.